This T cell receptor (beta chain) was captured by sequencing in a study of blood T cells in healthy people across ages. This clonotype was detected a few times. The V end lost 7 bases, the J end lost 0 bases, and 10 bases lay between the germline ends. CDR1 and CDR2 from the germline V gene are ENHRY and SYGVKD. The CDR3 extends over 14 amino acids. Through a sample-barcoded 5' primer and a J-beta primer mix, a second PCR was run for roughly 6 to 12 cycles. TCRdb recomputed calls from the 5' RACE reads with MiXCR, one row per CDR3 protein. There are 500,000 to 650,000 distinct CDR3 sequences in the sample; around a quarter occur only once, and approximately 3.7% lies in the top ten. This sample also appeared in a second study, on T cells of mothers and their children. That publication notes: RNA that had been extracted went wholly into cDNA synthesis, at approximately 1.6 ug per 15 ul.

Sequencing used blood. V is TRBV10-3 and J is TRBJ2-1; possible D gene TRBD2, 6 bases. The receptor's source is a boy under 10 years old in good health. The CDR3 DNA is TGTGCCATCATAGCGGCAAGCTCCTACAATGAGCAGTTCTTC. Translated: CAIIAASSYNEQFF.